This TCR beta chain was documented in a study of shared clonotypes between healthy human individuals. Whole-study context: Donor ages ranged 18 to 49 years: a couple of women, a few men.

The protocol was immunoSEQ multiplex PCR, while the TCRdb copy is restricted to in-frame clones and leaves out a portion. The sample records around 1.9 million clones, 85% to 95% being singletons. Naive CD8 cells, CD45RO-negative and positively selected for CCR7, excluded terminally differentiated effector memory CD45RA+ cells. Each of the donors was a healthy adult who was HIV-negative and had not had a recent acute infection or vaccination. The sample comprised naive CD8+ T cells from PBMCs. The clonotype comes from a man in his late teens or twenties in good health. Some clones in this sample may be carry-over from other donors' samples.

CDR3 protein: CASSSDSEQDNGEQFF. As DNA, the CDR3 is TGTGCCAGCAGTTCCGACAGCGAACAGGACAATGGTGAGCAGTTCTTC. This chain connects TRBV28 to TRBJ2-1; tentative D call: TRBD1 (5 bases). The CDR3 loop spans 16 amino acids. Trimming took 4 bases from V and 9 from J, leaving 22 bases between them. The germline CDR1 and CDR2 sequences are MDHEN and SYDVKM.